A single sample gave rise to the 21 T cell receptor beta chains below, sequenced in a study of blood T cell repertoires in COVID-19. Produced via immunoSEQ multiplex PCR; TCRdb's table is partial and in-frame only. The sample holds about 120,000 clones, about 83% seen once. The sequenced sample was peripheral blood. These receptors all come from a man aged 60 to 69 with acute or convalescent COVID-19.

In the case of this clone: Distinct nucleotide sequences in the sample also encode this CDR3. CDR3 residues: CASSFSREQYF. The CDR3 DNA follows: TGTGCCAGCAGTTTTAGTCGCGAGCAGTACTTC. The genes are TRBV28 and TRBJ2-7; no reliable D call. The V end was cut by 3 bases, the J end by 6 bases, with 6 bases between. The CDR3 contains 11 residues. CDR1 MDHEN and CDR2 SYDVKM come from the germline V gene.

This sequence joins TRBV27 and TRBJ2-2; 9 bases line up with TRBD1. CDR1 and CDR2 from the germline V gene are MNHEY and SMNVEV (reference sequence). V was pared by 3 bases and J by 5 bases, with 4 bases of the junction left unmatched. This CDR3 has 15 amino acids. For the CDR3, the DNA is TGTGCCAGCAGTTTGGGACAGGGACAGACCGGGGAGCTGTTTTTT. It translates to CASSLGQGQTGELFF.

The V gene is TRBV9, the J gene TRBJ2-7; D is uncertain. The germline V gene has CDR1 SGDLS and CDR2 YYNGEE. The CDR3 is 13 amino acids. Trimming took off 4 bases at V and 2 bases at J, with 10 bases between the two ends. CDR3 sequence reads: CASSKAPTYEQYF. In DNA form, the CDR3 reads TGTGCCAGCAGCAAAGCCCCCACCTACGAGCAGTACTTC. Supplemented by reference TRBV9 and TRBJ2-7, the full variable domain reads DSGVTQTPKHLITATGQRVTLRCSPRSGDLSVYWYQQSLDQGLQFLIQYYNGEERAKGNILERFSAQQFPDLHSELNLSSLELGDSALYFCASSKAPTYEQYFGPGTRLTVT.

V usage is TRBV19 and J usage is TRBJ1-5; TRBD1 aligns across 7 bases. Germline V gives CDR1 LNHDA, CDR2 SQIVND (reference sequence). J was trimmed by 0 bases and V by 5 bases; bases with no gene match: 4. The CDR3 is 15 amino acids. The CDR3 loop is CASSSQGYSNQPQHF. The CDR3 DNA follows: TGTGCCAGTAGTTCACAGGGGTATAGCAATCAGCCCCAGCATTTT.

The rearrangement links TRBV11-2 to TRBJ2-7, with D tentatively TRBD1 (6 bases). The V end was cut by 5 bases, the J end by 4 bases, with 18 bases between. The CDR3 is 15 residues long. Looked up from germline, CDR1 is SGHAT and CDR2 is FQNNGV. The CDR3 sequence is CASSPAPGQGYEQYF. The CDR3 DNA follows: TGTGCCAGCAGCCCGGCCCCGGGGCAGGGGTACGAGCAGTACTTC. Full variable domain (rest looked up from reference TRBV11-2 and TRBJ2-7): EAGVAQSPRYKIIEKRQSVAFWCNPISGHATLYWYQQILGQGPKLLIQFQNNGVVDDSQLPKDRFSAERLKGVDSTLKIQPAKLEDSAVYLCASSPAPGQGYEQYFGPGTRLTVT.

This clone came up a few times. J is TRBJ2-7 and V is TRBV9; 13 bases are a match to TRBD2. This CDR3 has 17 amino acids. The V and J ends lost 4 bases and 4 bases, in that order; junction bases with no gene match: 11. The germline CDR1 and CDR2 sequences are SGDLS and YYNGEE. CDR3 coding DNA: TGTGCCAGCAGCCCCCCCCCGGGACTAGCGGGGAAGTACGAGCAGTACTTC. Protein: CASSPPPGLAGKYEQYF.

The rearrangement uses TRBV29-1 and TRBJ2-3; the D is unclear. CDR1 and CDR2 (germline): SQVTM, ANQGSEA. This CDR3 is built from 13 residues. The germline V and J ends were trimmed by 3 bases and 3 bases, with 10 bases remaining between them. The CDR3 loop is CSVEAGSTDTQYF. As DNA, the CDR3 is TGCAGCGTTGAGGCCGGGTCGACAGATACGCAGTATTTT.

V usage is TRBV18 and J usage is TRBJ1-1; perhaps TRBD1 as D (5 bases). Trimming shortened V by 4 bases and J by 4 bases, and 13 bases separated the two germline ends. The CDR3 covers 14 residues. Germline V gives CDR1 KGHSH, CDR2 LQKENI. In DNA, the CDR3 is TGTGCCAGCTCACGAGGAGGGGATAGCACTGAAGCTTTCTTT. It codes for CASSRGGDSTEAFF.

The chain recombines TRBV5-5 with TRBJ2-1; weak D call: TRBD2 (6 bases). CDR1 and CDR2 from the germline V gene are SGHKS and YYEKEE (reference sequence). V shed 4 bases and J shed 8 bases, with 19 bases lying between them. This CDR3 has 15 amino acids. The CDR3 nucleotides read TGTGCCAGCAGCCCGGGACTGATCGGGTGGGATGAGCAGTTCTTC. Residues: CASSPGLIGWDEQFF. The whole variable domain, filled in from reference TRBV5-5 and TRBJ2-1, reads DAGVTQSPTHLIKTRGQQVTLRCSPISGHKSVSWYQQVLGQGPQFIFQYYEKEERGRGNFPDRFSARQFPNYSSELNVNALLLGDSALYLCASSPGLIGWDEQFFGPGTRLTVL.

The chain joins TRBV24-1 to TRBJ2-2, with 8 bases matching TRBD2. V trimming: 2 bases; J trimming: 8 bases; junction bases outside the gene matches: 9. The CDR3 runs 16 residues. From germline, CDR1 is KGHDR and CDR2 SFDVKD. The CDR3 nucleotides read TGTGCCACCAGTGATTCCGGCGCGGGGGGATTAGGGGAGCTGTTTTTT. It yields the protein CATSDSGAGGLGELFF.

This chain links TRBV27 with TRBJ2-7; 10 nucleotides align to TRBD2. CDR1 and CDR2 from the germline V gene are MNHEY and SMNVEV (reference sequence). The CDR3 totals 14 residues. V shed 6 bases and J 2 bases; nucleotides not matched to a gene: 4. The CDR3 nucleotides are TGTGCCAGCAGACTAGCGGGGACTACCTACGAGCAGTACTTC. Its protein is CASRLAGTTYEQYF.

The rearrangement uses TRBV27 and TRBJ1-4, with a tentative D call TRBD1 (6 bases). V was shortened by 4 bases and J by 0 bases, with 9 bases between the two germline ends. The CDR3 contains 15 residues. The V gene's germline CDR1 is MNHEY and CDR2 SMNVEV (reference sequence). In DNA, the CDR3 is TGTGCCAGCAGTTCTAACAGGGCAACTAATGAAAAACTGTTTTTT. Protein: CASSSNRATNEKLFF.

In its sample, this clone was seen a few times. The chain has TRBV29-1 and TRBJ1-2, with 8 nucleotides matching TRBD1. V lost 6 bases and J lost 4; bases outside the gene matches: 13. The CDR3 is 15 residues long. CDR1 is SQVTM and CDR2 is ANQGSEA in the germline V gene. CDR3: CSVGGGQGSGYGYTF. CDR3 DNA: TGCAGCGTGGGAGGTGGACAGGGATCAGGCTATGGCTACACCTTC.

Written as DNA, the CDR3 is TGTGCCAGTAGTATGGGGCACTCGAGCTCCTACGAGCAGTACTTC. This codes for CASSMGHSSSYEQYF. The chain couples TRBV19 to TRBJ2-7, with a possible D match to TRBD1 (5 bases). The CDR3 totals 15 residues. Germline CDR1 is LNHDA and CDR2 is SQIVND (reference sequence). Trimming shortened V by 3 bases and J by 0 bases, and 12 bases separated the two germline ends.

The chain is built from TRBV7-9 and TRBJ2-1, with 11 positions matching TRBD2. The CDR3 consists of 17 residues. The germline gives CDR1 SEHNR, CDR2 FQNEAQ (reference sequence). V shed 11 bases and J 0 bases; nucleotides not matched to a gene: 12. CDR3 region: CAGIRLAGGSSYNEQFF. CDR3 nucleotide sequence: TGTGCCGGCATAAGGCTAGCGGGAGGAAGCTCCTACAATGAGCAGTTCTTC.

The rearrangement uses TRBV20-1 and TRBJ2-1, with 7 bases identical to TRBD2. Germline assignment: CDR1 DFQATT and CDR2 SNEGSKA (reference sequence). The CDR3 consists of 15 residues. The junction had 6 bases not matched to a gene; V was cut back by 3 bases and J by 1 base. Written as DNA, the CDR3 is TGCAGTGCTAGTGGACTAGTTATGTCCTACAATGAGCAGTTCTTC. This translates into CSASGLVMSYNEQFF.

The CDR3 DNA sequence: TGTGCCAGCAGCGTCAGGACTAGCGGGGAAGTGCAGTTCTTC. Translating it yields CASSVRTSGEVQFF. This chain connects TRBV9 to TRBJ2-1; 12 positions agree with TRBD2. The CDR3 contains 14 residues. Germline V gene data show CDR1 as SGDLS and CDR2 as YYNGEE. After removal of 2 bases from V and 12 bases from J, the junction contained 6 bases not matched to a gene.

This clone was counted a few times. The gene calls are TRBV18 and TRBJ1-1; D uncertain. Trimming shortened V by 3 bases and J by 10 bases, and 12 bases separated the two germline ends. The CDR3 is 12 amino acids. Germline CDR1 KGHSH, CDR2 LQKENI. CDR3 amino acids: CASSPDSLTAFF. DNA for the CDR3: TGTGCCAGCTCACCCGACTCCCTAACAGCTTTCTTT.

The CDR3 protein is CASSLDGFLGSGELFF. The CDR3 bases are TGTGCCAGCAGCTTGGATGGATTCCTAGGATCCGGGGAGCTGTTTTTT. This rearrangement joins TRBV5-4 to TRBJ2-2; D uncertain. The CDR3 has 16 amino acids. Germline values: CDR1 SGHNT, CDR2 YYREEE (reference sequence). The germline V and J ends were trimmed by 0 bases and 6 bases, with 15 bases remaining between them.

The V call is TRBV3-1 (or the pseudogene TRBV3-2), the J call TRBJ2-1; D not certain. Germline V CDR1 and CDR2: LGHDT, YNNKEL (reference sequence). The CDR3 totals 11 residues. The V end lost 4 bases, the J end lost 8 bases, and 6 bases lay between the germline ends. The CDR3 loop is CASSLRDEQFF. As DNA, the CDR3 is TGTGCCAGCAGCCTCCGGGATGAGCAGTTCTTC.

This clone was seen a handful of times. This chain links TRBV5-6 with TRBJ2-5; no definite D call. Between the trimmed V and J ends, which lost 1 base and 7 bases, there was a span of 11 bases. Germline values: CDR1 SGHDT, CDR2 YYEEEE. The length of the CDR3 is 13 residues. The CDR3 DNA sequence: TGTGCCAGCAGCTTGATGGCTGCTGGGACCCAGTACTTC. As protein: CASSLMAAGTQYF.